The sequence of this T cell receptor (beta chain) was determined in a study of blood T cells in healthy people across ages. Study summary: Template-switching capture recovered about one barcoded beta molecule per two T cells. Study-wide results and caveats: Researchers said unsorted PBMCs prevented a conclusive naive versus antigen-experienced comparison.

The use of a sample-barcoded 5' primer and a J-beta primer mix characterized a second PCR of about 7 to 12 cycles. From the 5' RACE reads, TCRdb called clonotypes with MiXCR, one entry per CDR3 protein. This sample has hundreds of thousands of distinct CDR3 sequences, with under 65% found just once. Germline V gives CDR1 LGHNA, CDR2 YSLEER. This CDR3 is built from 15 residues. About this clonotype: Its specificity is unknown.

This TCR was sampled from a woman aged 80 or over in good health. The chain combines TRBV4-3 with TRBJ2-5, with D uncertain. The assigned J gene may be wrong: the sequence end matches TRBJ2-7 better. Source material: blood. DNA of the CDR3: TGCGCCAGCAGCCAAGATTTTGGGATTTCCTACGAGCAGTACTTC. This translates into CASSQDFGISYEQYF.